This entry concerns a single T cell receptor beta chain. Its antigen is still unknown. The PCR ran on 60 Vbeta and 13 Jbeta primers. Sequenced by immunoSEQ multiplex PCR; TCRdb stores in-frame clones only, minus some. The sample has roughly 230,000 clones, about 77% seen once. The V gene lost 6 bases and the J gene lost 2 bases, with 24 bases spanning the gap. This CDR3 is 18 amino acids long. This entry belongs to a study of cytomegalovirus exposure and HLA in healthy donors. Across the study: Inside one of the first data releases sat around 80 million unique TCRs taken from HLA-typed donors.

The study's findings and limits: The productive fraction for most TCR beta V segments was about 90% or about 30% in an earlier analysis. The majority of CMV-associated TCR beta chains were reported as apparently HLA-restricted in a later analysis. Sequencing probably produced one cluster of sequence variants that were highly shared.

This sequence originates from a boy aged 10-17 years in good health and CMV-seronegative. The chain has TRBV23-1 and TRBJ2-3, with D tentatively TRBD1 (7 bases). TRBV23-1 qualifies as an ORF whose function is uncertain. The sample consisted of PBMCs. This chain's CDR3 is CASRRNLKQGGHTDTQYF. The CDR3 DNA sequence: TGCGCCAGCAGACGTAATCTGAAGCAGGGGGGACACACAGATACGCAGTATTTT.